What follows are 9 T cell receptor beta chains derived from one specimen sequenced in a study of blood T cell repertoires in COVID-19. Profiling relied on immunoSEQ multiplex PCR, and the TCRdb table lists in-frame clones only, not all of them. The sample lists approximately 45,000 clones; 88% were seen once. Sequences were obtained from peripheral blood. The source of these receptors is a human donor in a cohort sampled during active COVID-19.

J is TRBJ1-1 and V is TRBV19, with TRBD1 matching 7 bases. V shed 3 bases, J shed 7 bases, and the junction held 11 bases outside the gene matches. This CDR3 contains 15 residues. The V gene's germline CDR1 is LNHDA and CDR2 SQIVND (reference sequence). CDR3 in amino acids: CASSMDAGGIGEAFF. In nucleotides, the CDR3 is TGTGCCAGTAGTATGGATGCAGGGGGGATAGGTGAAGCTTTCTTT.

Details on this clone: At the DNA level, this CDR3 is encoded by other sequences in the same sample as well. This CDR3 is CASSQGQGVGETQYF. In nucleotides, the CDR3 is TGCGCCAGCAGCCAAGGGCAGGGGGTGGGGGAGACCCAGTACTTC. The rearrangement joins TRBV4-3 to TRBJ2-5; TRBD1 aligns across 7 bases. V lost 1 base and J lost 5; bases outside the gene matches: 7. The germline V gene encodes CDR1 LGHNA and CDR2 YSLEER. The CDR3 contains 15 residues.

This sequence joins TRBV20-1 and TRBJ2-3; D is unresolved. CDR1 DFQATT and CDR2 SNEGSKA come from the germline V gene (reference sequence). This CDR3 region has 11 residues. The V end lost 6 bases, the J end lost 5 bases, and 9 bases lay between the germline ends. The CDR3 region has the DNA TGCAGTGCCCCCCGCGTAGATACGCAGTATTTT. Protein: CSAPRVDTQYF.

This chain joins TRBV27 and TRBJ2-5, with D possibly matching TRBD2 (5 bases). The CDR3 has 15 residues. Germline loops: CDR1 MNHEY, CDR2 SMNVEV (reference sequence). V gave up 5 bases and J gave up 5 bases, with 18 bases separating them. The CDR3 DNA reads as TGTGCCAGCAGTCCAAGCCCCGGGAAACGGGAGACCCAGTACTTC. Its translation is CASSPSPGKRETQYF.

The chain couples TRBV3-1 (or the pseudogene TRBV3-2) to TRBJ1-2; D perhaps matches TRBD1 (6 bases). The V and J ends lost 0 bases and 2 bases respectively, with 16 bases between them. CDR3 length: 17 residues. Germline V gives CDR1 LGHDT, CDR2 YNNKEL (reference sequence). For the CDR3, the DNA is TGTGCCAGCAGCCAAGACGGTTACGGGGGGCGCAACTATGGCTACACCTTC. Translating gives CASSQDGYGGRNYGYTF.

The chain couples TRBV11-2 to TRBJ1-4; D is ambiguous. CDR1 is SGHAT, CDR2 FQNNGV, per germline. The CDR3 is made up of 15 amino acids. V was shortened by 2 bases and J by 5 bases, with 12 bases between the two germline ends. The CDR3 protein is CASSLSRLINEKLFF. The CDR3 DNA follows: TGTGCCAGCAGCTTATCGCGGCTGATAAATGAAAAACTGTTTTTT. Together with reference TRBV11-2 and TRBJ1-4, the CDR3 gives the full variable domain: EAGVAQSPRYKIIEKRQSVAFWCNPISGHATLYWYQQILGQGPKLLIQFQNNGVVDDSQLPKDRFSAERLKGVDSTLKIQPAKLEDSAVYLCASSLSRLINEKLFFGSGTQLSVL.

This clone was found once. J is TRBJ2-5 and V is TRBV3-1 (or the pseudogene TRBV3-2), with 13 bases identical to TRBD2. This CDR3 is 18 amino acids long. Germline CDR1 and CDR2: LGHDT and YNNKEL (reference sequence). Trimming cost V 1 base and J 5 bases; bases outside gene matches: 10. The CDR3 DNA follows: TGTGCCAGCAGCCAAGGAAGTACTAGCGGGGGGGCCTCGGAGACCCAGTACTTC. It yields the protein CASSQGSTSGGASETQYF.

The CDR3 is CASSLVAGHEQYF. The CDR3 DNA reads as TGTGCCAGCAGCTTAGTGGCGGGCCACGAGCAGTACTTC. This sequence joins TRBV7-2 and TRBJ2-7; D might be TRBD2 (5 bases). Trimming took off 1 base at V and 5 bases at J, with 9 bases between the two ends. The germline V gene encodes CDR1 SGHTA and CDR2 FQGNSA. The CDR3 consists of 13 residues.

This chain uses TRBV7-2 with TRBJ2-7; D ambiguous. The CDR3 consists of 12 residues. Germline CDR1 SGHTA, CDR2 FQGNSA. V was trimmed by 4 bases and J by 2 bases, leaving 6 bases between them. CDR3: CASSYYTYEQYF. The CDR3 region has the DNA TGTGCCAGCAGCTATTATACCTACGAGCAGTACTTC.